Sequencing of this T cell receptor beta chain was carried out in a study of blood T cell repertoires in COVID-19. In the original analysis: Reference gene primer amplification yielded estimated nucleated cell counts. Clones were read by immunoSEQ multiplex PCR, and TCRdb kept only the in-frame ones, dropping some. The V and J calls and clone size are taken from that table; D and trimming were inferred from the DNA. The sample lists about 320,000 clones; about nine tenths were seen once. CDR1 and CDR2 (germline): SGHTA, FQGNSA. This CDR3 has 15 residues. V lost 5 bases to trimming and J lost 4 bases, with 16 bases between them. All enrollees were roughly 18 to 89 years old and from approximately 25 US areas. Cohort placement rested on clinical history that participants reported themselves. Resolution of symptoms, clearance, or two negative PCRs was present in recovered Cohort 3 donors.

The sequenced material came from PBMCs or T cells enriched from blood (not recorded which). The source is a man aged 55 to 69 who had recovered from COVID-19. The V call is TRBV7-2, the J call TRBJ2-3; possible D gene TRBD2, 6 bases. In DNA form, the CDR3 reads TGTGCCAGCAGCGTAGGCCGGGGACTGTCAGATACGCAGTATTTT. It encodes CASSVGRGLSDTQYF.